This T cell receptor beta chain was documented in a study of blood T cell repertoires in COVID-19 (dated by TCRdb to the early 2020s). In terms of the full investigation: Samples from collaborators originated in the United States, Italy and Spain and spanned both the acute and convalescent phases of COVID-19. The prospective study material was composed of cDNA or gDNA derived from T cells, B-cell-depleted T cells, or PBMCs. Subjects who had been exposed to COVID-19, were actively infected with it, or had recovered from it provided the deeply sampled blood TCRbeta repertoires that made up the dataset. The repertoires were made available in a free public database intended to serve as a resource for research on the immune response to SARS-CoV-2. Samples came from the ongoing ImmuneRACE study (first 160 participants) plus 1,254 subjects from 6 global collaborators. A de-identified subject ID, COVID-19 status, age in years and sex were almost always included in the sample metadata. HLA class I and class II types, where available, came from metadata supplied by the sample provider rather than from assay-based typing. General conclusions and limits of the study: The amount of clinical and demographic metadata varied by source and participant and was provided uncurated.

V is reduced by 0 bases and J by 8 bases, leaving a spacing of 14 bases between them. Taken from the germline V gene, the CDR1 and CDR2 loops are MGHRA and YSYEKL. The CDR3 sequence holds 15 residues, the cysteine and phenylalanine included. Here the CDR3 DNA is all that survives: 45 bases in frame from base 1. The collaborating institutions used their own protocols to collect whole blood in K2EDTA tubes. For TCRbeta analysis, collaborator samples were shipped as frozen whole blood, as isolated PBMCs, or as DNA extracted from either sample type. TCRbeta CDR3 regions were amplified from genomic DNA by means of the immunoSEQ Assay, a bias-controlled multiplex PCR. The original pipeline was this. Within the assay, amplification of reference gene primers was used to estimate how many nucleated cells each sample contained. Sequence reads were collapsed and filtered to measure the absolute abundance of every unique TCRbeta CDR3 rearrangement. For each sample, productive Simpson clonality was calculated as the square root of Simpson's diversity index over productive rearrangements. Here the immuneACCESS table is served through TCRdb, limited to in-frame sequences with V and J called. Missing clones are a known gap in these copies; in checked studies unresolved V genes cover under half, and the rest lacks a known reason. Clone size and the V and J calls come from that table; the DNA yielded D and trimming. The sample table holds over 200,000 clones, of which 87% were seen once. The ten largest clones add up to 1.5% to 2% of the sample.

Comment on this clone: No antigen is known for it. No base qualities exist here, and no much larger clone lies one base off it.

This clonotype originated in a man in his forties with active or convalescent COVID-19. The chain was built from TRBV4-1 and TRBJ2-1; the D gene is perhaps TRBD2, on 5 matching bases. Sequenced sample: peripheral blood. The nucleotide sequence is TGCGCCAGCAGCCAAGACGCGGGTTACCCTTATGAGCAGTTCTTC. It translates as CASSQDAGYPYEQFF.